A selection of T cell receptor beta chains follows, all from one sample in a study of T cells in Graves' hyperthyroidism and ophthalmopathy. TCRdb recomputed calls from the multiplex PCR reads with MiXCR, one row per CDR3 protein. This table holds around 350,000 distinct CDR3 sequences, about a sixth found once. The specimen was blood. The origin of the receptors is a woman between 18 and 29 years old with Graves' hyperthyroidism that later progressed to Graves' ophthalmopathy. CDR3s include the opening cysteine and the closing phenylalanine or tryptophan. Each record gives: D gene, CDR3 length, clone size, J gene, V gene, CDR3 protein, CDR3 DNA. A D gene is named only where the DNA matches it firmly. Some rows mark clone size as missing; the rest say once, few, many or name a class of expanded clone.

.,14,many,TRBJ1-4,TRBV2,CASSGGILNEKLFF,TGTGCCAGCAGTGGAGGGATTTTGAATGAAAAACTGTTTTTT
TRBD2,16,.,TRBJ2-3,TRBV7-2,CASSRGLAGATDTQYF,TGTGCCAGCAGCCGGGGACTAGCGGGAGCCACAGATACGCAGTATTTT
TRBD2,16,many,TRBJ2-5,TRBV3-1,CASSQETSGGQETQYF,TGTGCCAGCAGCCAAGAAACTAGCGGGGGGCAAGAGACCCAGTACTTC
.,13,.,TRBJ2-2,TRBV12-3/TRBV12-4,CVSSFHVPGELFF,TGTGTCAGCAGTTTTCATGTCCCCGGGGAGCTGTTTTTT
.,17,many,TRBJ2-3,TRBV7-9,CASSPRAASSSTDTQYF,TGTGCCAGCAGCCCCCGGGCAGCAAGTTCGAGCACAGATACGCAGTATTTT
.,16,.,TRBJ2-7,TRBV19,CASTPTVKMGGGEQYF,TGTGCCAGTACCCCGACGGTCAAGATGGGTGGTGGTGAGCAGTACTTC
.,15,many,TRBJ1-1,TRBV7-2,CASSLEGIMNTEAFF,TGTGCCAGCAGCTTAGAGGGTATCATGAACACTGAAGCTTTCTTT
.,16,many,TRBJ2-1,TRBV18,CASSPPIGLALNEQFF,TGTGCCAGCTCACCACCAATCGGGCTAGCTTTGAATGAGCAGTTCTTC
.,14,many,TRBJ2-2,TRBV11-1,CASSLKVNTGELFF,TGTGCCAGCAGCTTAAAGGTTAACACCGGGGAGCTGTTTTTT
.,16,.,TRBJ1-5,TRBV3-1,CASSQDWGAGDQPQHF,TGTGCCAGCAGCCAAGATTGGGGGGCTGGGGACCAGCCCCAGCATTTT
.,14,many,TRBJ2-1,TRBV5-1,CASSLGDVGNEQFF,TGCGCCAGCAGCTTGGGGGACGTGGGGAATGAGCAGTTCTTC
TRBD1,15,few,TRBJ1-1,TRBV5-8,CASSSGQGIISEAFF,TGTGCCAGCAGCTCCGGACAGGGTATAATCTCTGAAGCTTTCTTT
TRBD1,13,few,TRBJ1-1,TRBV18,CASSPKGTGVAFF,TGTGCCAGCTCACCAAAGGGGACAGGGGTGGCTTTCTTT
.,14,many,TRBJ2-7,TRBV28,CASSLASVGDEQYF,TGTGCCAGCAGTTTAGCGTCCGTTGGGGACGAGCAGTACTTC
TRBD1,15,.,TRBJ2-5,TRBV5-1,CASSPAQGPQETQYF,TGCGCCAGCAGTCCCGCACAGGGGCCCCAAGAGACCCAGTACTTC
TRBD2,14,many,TRBJ2-1,TRBV20-1,CSAISGRTMHEQFF,TGCAGTGCTATTAGCGGGAGAACGATGCATGAGCAGTTCTTC
.,13,many,TRBJ1-1,TRBV20-1,CSARGPSDTEAFF,TGCAGTGCTAGGGGACCGAGCGACACTGAAGCTTTCTTT
TRBD2,14,few,TRBJ2-1,TRBV27,CASLAGAGYNEQFF,TGTGCCAGCCTAGCGGGAGCGGGTTACAATGAGCAGTTCTTC
.,15,many,TRBJ2-1,TRBV7-6,CASSLSGQLGYEQFF,TGTGCCAGCAGCCTCAGCGGACAACTAGGCTATGAGCAGTTCTTC
.,17,many,TRBJ2-3,TRBV12-3/TRBV12-4,CASSFPPTGTSTDTQYF,TGTGCCAGCAGTTTCCCACCAACAGGGACTAGCACAGATACGCAGTATTTT
TRBD2,14,few,TRBJ2-7,TRBV20-1,CSAPAGLGAYEQYF,TGCAGTGCCCCCGCCGGACTAGGAGCCTACGAGCAGTACTTC
.,15,.,TRBJ2-5,TRBV4-2,CASSPAQSQGETQYF,TGTGCCAGCAGCCCTGCACAGAGCCAAGGAGAGACCCAGTACTTC
TRBD1,14,many,TRBJ2-1,TRBV10-3,CAIRDRGEDNEQFF,TGTGCCATCAGGGACAGGGGAGAGGACAATGAGCAGTTCTTC
.,14,.,TRBJ2-5,TRBV4-1,CASSSGTKQETQYF,TGCGCCAGCAGCTCAGGGACAAAACAAGAGACCCAGTACTTC
.,11,many,TRBJ2-1,TRBV30,CAWSVRYEQFF,TGTGCCTGGAGTGTACGGTATGAGCAGTTCTTC
.,11,many,TRBJ2-7,TRBV2,CASTRTYEQYF,TGTGCCAGCACGAGAACCTACGAGCAGTACTTC
TRBD1,12,.,TRBJ2-1,TRBV10-1,CASRAGTGEQFF,TGCGCCAGCAGGGCAGGGACAGGAGAGCAGTTCTTC
TRBD1,14,.,TRBJ1-2,TRBV10-1,CASTGTGDMHGYTF,TGCGCCAGCACCGGGACAGGGGATATGCATGGCTACACCTTC
.,18,many,TRBJ2-1,TRBV3-2,CASSQVLAGGRSYNEQFF,TGTGCCAGCAGCCAAGTGTTAGCGGGAGGAAGGTCCTACAATGAGCAGTTCTTC
.,16,few,TRBJ1-6,TRBV6-1,CASRRGSSSYNSPLHF,TGTGCCAGCAGGAGGGGGTCTAGCTCCTATAATTCACCCCTCCACTTT
TRBD1,18,.,TRBJ1-1,TRBV5-6,CASSLAGVRGLVYTEAFF,TGTGCCAGCAGCTTGGCCGGCGTCAGGGGGCTGGTGTACACTGAAGCTTTCTTT
.,14,many,TRBJ2-1,TRBV7-9,CASSPRQAPHEQFF,TGTGCCAGCAGCCCCCGACAGGCCCCCCATGAGCAGTTCTTC
TRBD1,15,many,TRBJ2-7,TRBV12-3/TRBV12-4,CASSSNRGTSREQYF,TGTGCCAGCAGTTCTAACAGGGGGACTTCGAGGGAGCAGTACTTC
TRBD1,13,many,TRBJ1-2,TRBV5-1,CASRTGRDYGYTF,TGCGCCAGCAGGACAGGGAGGGACTATGGCTACACCTTC
TRBD2,15,few,TRBJ2-7,TRBV9,CASSVGIAGSYEQYF,TGTGCCAGCAGCGTAGGAATAGCGGGAAGCTACGAGCAGTACTTC
TRBD2,16,many,TRBJ2-3,TRBV3-1,CASSQRAGGGVDTQYF,TGTGCCAGCAGCCAGAGAGCGGGAGGTGGTGTAGATACGCAGTATTTT
TRBD2,13,.,TRBJ2-7,TRBV25-1,CASSEGLGYEQYF,TGTGCCAGCAGTGAAGGACTAGGCTACGAGCAGTACTTC
TRBD1,15,many,TRBJ2-3,TRBV30,CAWSRNRGGTDTQYF,TGTGCCTGGAGTAGGAACAGGGGAGGCACAGATACGCAGTATTTT
TRBD1,16,many,TRBJ1-2,TRBV20-1,CSAKQILTGVSYGYTF,TGCAGTGCAAAGCAGATACTTACAGGGGTTTCCTATGGCTACACCTTC
TRBD1,13,few,TRBJ2-7,TRBV29-1,CSVQGTEPYEQYF,TGCAGCGTTCAAGGGACAGAGCCCTACGAGCAGTACTTC
.,17,.,TRBJ2-1,TRBV29-1,CSVEIEVHGSAYNGQFF,TGCAGCGTTGAAATCGAAGTTCACGGGAGCGCCTACAATGGGCAGTTCTTC
TRBD2,14,.,TRBJ2-7,TRBV7-6,CASSLARETYEQYF,TGTGCCAGCAGCTTAGCGCGGGAGACCTACGAGCAGTACTTC
.,13,many,TRBJ2-7,TRBV27,CASTPSWSSEQYF,TGTGCCAGCACCCCCAGTTGGTCGTCCGAGCAGTACTTC
TRBD1,13,many,TRBJ2-1,TRBV20-1,CSAVTGLINEQFF,TGCAGTGCTGTGACAGGGCTTATCAATGAGCAGTTCTTC
.,13,many,TRBJ2-7,TRBV28,CASSFGDPYEQYF,TGTGCCAGCAGTTTTGGGGATCCCTACGAGCAGTACTTC
.,14,many,TRBJ2-5,TRBV7-2,CASSVSGSQETQYF,TGTGCCAGCAGCGTCTCCGGGAGCCAAGAGACCCAGTACTTC
.,14,.,TRBJ2-7,TRBV4-1,CASSQDRGDGEQYF,TGCGCCAGCAGCCAAGACAGGGGTGATGGTGAGCAGTACTTC
TRBD1,15,many,TRBJ1-4,TRBV28,CASSLRGDSNEKLFF,TGTGCCAGCAGTTTAAGGGGGGACAGTAATGAAAAACTGTTTTTT
.,13,.,TRBJ2-7,TRBV14,CASSQAPTLEQYF,TGTGCCAGCAGCCAAGCCCCGACCCTCGAGCAGTACTTC
TRBD2,16,many,TRBJ2-1,TRBV7-2,CASSPRGTSGGWEQFF,TGTGCCAGCAGCCCGAGAGGGACTAGCGGGGGGTGGGAGCAGTTCTTC
TRBD1,15,few,TRBJ2-4,TRBV18,CASRPTGLAKNIQYF,TGTGCCAGCCGACCGACAGGGCTAGCCAAAAACATTCAGTACTTC
TRBD1,13,few,TRBJ2-3,TRBV20-1,CSAPRTGPDTQYF,TGCAGTGCCCCAAGGACAGGGCCAGATACGCAGTATTTT
.,17,few,TRBJ2-1,TRBV4-1,CASSQRKQGTTYNEQFF,TGCGCCAGCAGCCAGCGCAAACAGGGAACCACCTACAATGAGCAGTTCTTC
.,14,once,TRBJ2-1,TRBV15,CATSRDGENNEQFF,TGTGCCACCAGCAGAGATGGGGAGAACAATGAGCAGTTCTTC
TRBD2,16,many,TRBJ2-3,TRBV20-1,CSASSPGGTALNTQYF,TGCAGTGCTTCGTCCCCGGGGGGGACGGCCCTCAATACGCAGTATTTT